Sequencing of this T cell receptor beta chain was carried out in a study of blood T cell repertoires in COVID-19. The protocol was immunoSEQ multiplex PCR, while the TCRdb copy is restricted to in-frame clones and leaves out a portion. The table records 150,000 or so clones, 70% to 85% of them present only once. With V trimmed by 1 base and J by 5 bases, 4 bases remained unmatched. The CDR3 consists of 15 residues. Germline V gives CDR1 LGHNA, CDR2 YSLEER. All enrollees were roughly 18 to 95 years old and from roughly 22 US areas. Input material: PBMCs or T cells enriched from blood (not recorded which). The V call is TRBV4-3, the J call TRBJ1-2; 10 bases are a match to TRBD1. The clonotype comes from a man between 50 and 59 years old who had recovered from COVID-19. The CDR3 loop is CASSQVGQGRYGYTF. CDR3 nucleotide sequence: TGCGCCAGCAGCCAAGTGGGACAGGGGAGGTATGGCTACACCTTC.